This is a list of T cell receptor beta chains from one sample in a study of cytomegalovirus exposure and HLA in healthy donors. Sequenced by immunoSEQ multiplex PCR; TCRdb stores in-frame clones only, minus some. This sample has some 160,000 clones, with roughly 76% found just once. Input material: PBMCs. The source is a male donor in good health and CMV-seronegative. CDR3s include the opening cysteine and the closing phenylalanine or tryptophan. Each record gives: D gene, V gene, clone size, J gene, CDR3 protein, CDR3 DNA. The D gene is left open where the match is weak. Not every row has a clone size; where given, it reads once, few, many or a size class.

D: NA; V: TRBV7-2; size: NA; J: TRBJ1-1; CDR3: CASIRGRSGGYTEAFF; DNA: TGTGCCAGCATTCGTGGGCGGAGTGGCGGGTACACTGAAGCTTTCTTT
D: NA; V: TRBV30; size: once; J: TRBJ2-5; CDR3: CAWSTSTVNQYF; DNA: TGTGCCTGGAGTACGTCGACAGTGAATCAGTACTTC
D: NA; V: TRBV6-6; size: once; J: TRBJ1-6; CDR3: CASSLGGLSNNSPLHF; DNA: TGTGCCAGCAGTCTTGGGGGCCTGTCTAATAATTCACCCCTCCACTTT
D: TRBD1; V: TRBV18; size: NA; J: TRBJ1-2; CDR3: CASSVDRDYGYTF; DNA: TGTGCCAGCTCAGTAGACAGGGACTATGGCTACACCTTC
D: NA; V: TRBV5-1; size: NA; J: TRBJ1-1; CDR3: CASSLQNTEAFF; DNA: TGCGCCAGCAGTTTACAGAACACTGAAGCTTTCTTT
D: TRBD1; V: TRBV7-2; size: NA; J: TRBJ2-3; CDR3: CASSLEGTGTSTQYF; DNA: TGTGCCAGCAGCTTAGAGGGGACAGGGACGAGTACGCAGTATTTT
D: TRBD1; V: TRBV6-5; size: NA; J: TRBJ2-7; CDR3: CASSYGQGAYEQYF; DNA: TGTGCCAGCAGTTACGGACAGGGCGCCTACGAGCAGTACTTC
D: NA; V: TRBV2; size: NA; J: TRBJ1-1; CDR3: CASKRRMNTEAFF; DNA: TGTGCCAGCAAAAGGAGGATGAACACTGAAGCTTTCTTT
D: TRBD1; V: TRBV10-1; size: NA; J: TRBJ2-7; CDR3: CASSNTGTGGREQYF; DNA: TGCGCCAGCAGTAACACCGGGACAGGGGGCCGGGAGCAGTACTTC
D: TRBD2; V: TRBV4-1; size: NA; J: TRBJ2-1; CDR3: CASRTSGGINEQFF; DNA: TGCGCCAGCCGGACTAGCGGGGGAATCAATGAGCAGTTCTTC
D: NA; V: TRBV7-9; size: NA; J: TRBJ2-2; CDR3: CASSPSVLSNTGELFF; DNA: TGTGCCAGCAGCCCTAGCGTCCTTTCGAACACCGGGGAGCTGTTTTTT
D: NA; V: TRBV10-3; size: NA; J: TRBJ1-1; CDR3: CATQGAGDAEAFF; DNA: TGTGCCACCCAAGGGGCAGGAGATGCTGAAGCTTTCTTT
D: NA; V: TRBV5-4; size: NA; J: TRBJ2-3; CDR3: CASSLRTGPSTDTQYF; DNA: TGTGCCAGCAGCTTGAGAACAGGTCCTAGCACAGATACGCAGTATTTT
D: TRBD2; V: TRBV12-5; size: NA; J: TRBJ2-3; CDR3: CASGSLAGGQDTQYF; DNA: TGTGCTAGTGGTTCTCTAGCGGGGGGCCAAGATACGCAGTATTTT
D: NA; V: TRBV6-6; size: NA; J: TRBJ1-6; CDR3: CASSYDSSYNSPLHF; DNA: TGTGCCAGCAGTTACGACAGCTCCTATAATTCACCCCTCCACTTT
D: TRBD1; V: TRBV10-3; size: once; J: TRBJ2-7; CDR3: CAISSIRDRAYEQYF; DNA: TGTGCCATCAGTTCGATCCGGGACAGGGCCTACGAGCAGTACTTC
D: TRBD1; V: TRBV5-4; size: once; J: TRBJ1-2; CDR3: CASSQGTERNYGYTF; DNA: TGTGCCAGCAGCCAGGGGACAGAACGTAACTATGGCTACACCTTC
D: NA; V: TRBV10-3; size: few; J: TRBJ1-1; CDR3: CAISEGTKNTEAFF; DNA: TGTGCCATCAGTGAGGGGACAAAGAACACTGAAGCTTTCTTT
D: TRBD2; V: TRBV5-4; size: once; J: TRBJ2-3; CDR3: CASSRGGTSGGTDTQYF; DNA: TGTGCCAGCAGCCGTGGGGGGACTAGCGGGGGCACAGATACGCAGTATTTT
D: TRBD1; V: TRBV4-1; size: NA; J: TRBJ1-2; CDR3: CASSQVGDGQGGYGYTF; DNA: TGCGCCAGCAGCCAAGTCGGGGATGGACAGGGCGGGTATGGCTACACCTTC
D: TRBD1; V: TRBV18; size: NA; J: TRBJ1-6; CDR3: CASSPATGDKGSPLHF; DNA: TGTGCCAGCTCACCAGCTACAGGGGATAAAGGTTCACCCCTCCACTTT